This TCR beta chain was identified in a study of CD8 T cells in Susac syndrome. RNA totalling about 0.5 to 1 ug underwent reverse transcription with random hexamers. MiXCR, run by TCRdb on the immunoSEQ multiplex PCR reads, gives a single entry per CDR3 protein. The repertoire holds more than 100,000 distinct CDR3 sequences, with 75% to 90% as singletons. Germline V gene lookup returns CDR1 SEHNR and CDR2 FQNEAQ (reference sequence). V was cut by 4 bases and J by 3 bases, with 9 bases left in between. This CDR3 comprises 13 residues. Sequenced material: CD8+ T cells from PBMCs. The TCR was taken from a human donor with multiple sclerosis. The genes are TRBV7-9 and TRBJ2-5; no reliable D call. Here the CDR3 reads CASSSLVEETQYF. CDR3 DNA sequence: TGTGCCAGCAGCTCCCTAGTAGAAGAGACCCAGTACTTC.